This T cell receptor beta chain was captured in a study of T cell responses to AZD1222 COVID-19 vaccine. Germline CDR1 and CDR2: SGHTA and FQGNSA. The V segment lost 5 bases and the J segment 6 bases; nucleotides outside the gene matches: 4. This CDR3 comprises 15 residues. Study results and limitations: Sampled repertoires all dated from after the peak T cell response.

Method: immunoSEQ multiplex PCR; TCRdb's copy keeps in-frame clones and lacks some. In the table there are 110,000 or so clones, 80% to 90% of which are singletons. Remarks on this clone: Its cognate antigen is unknown.

This material consisted of peripheral blood, taken 28 days after the second AZD1222 dose. J is TRBJ2-1 and V is TRBV7-2; TRBD2 aligns across 13 bases. The receptor comes from an adult who received the AZD1222 COVID-19 vaccine. In DNA, the CDR3 is TGTGCCAGCAGCCCTCGACTAGCGGGGGGCAATGAGCAGTTCTTC. Its protein product is CASSPRLAGGNEQFF.